The 20 T cell receptor delta chains below all came from one sample that was sequenced in a study of γδ T cells in repeated Plasmodium falciparum infection. TCRdb called clones anew from the multiplex PCR reads with CATT. Of over 55,000 delta-chain clones listed, about 1.5% are singletons. Vgamma9/Vdelta2+ and Vdelta2-negative gammadelta T cells were flow-sorted from PBMC for bulk sequencing. The sample was gamma-delta T cells from blood. The source is a pool of human donors (malaria-infected and uninfected, not separated).

This clone has more than one count but fewer than ten. The protein in TCRdb stems from a much larger clone and differs at residue 11 from this DNA's translation, likely a read error; here the protein is translated from the DNA. The DNA of the CDR3 is TGTGCCTCAGCCCAAGGAGGGGTCCTACCCGTCATCTTT. It specifies CASAQGGVLPVIF. The chain has TRDV3 and TRDJ1; D perhaps matches TRDD2 (6 bases). The CDR3 spans 13 residues. Germline assignment: CDR1 TVYSNPD and CDR2 GDNSRS (reference sequence). The V and J ends lost 4 bases and 12 bases respectively, with 24 bases between them.

This clone has a handful of counts. TCRdb's entry gives the protein of a much larger clone, which mismatches this DNA's translation at residue 15, likely from a read error; the protein reported here is translated from the DNA. V is TRDV1 and J is TRDJ1; 10 bases agree with TRDD3. As TCRdb names no J gene, one was assigned here on the basis of a DNA match to germline. Unmatched junction bases numbered 20, after V lost 3 bases and J lost 10 bases. Per germline, CDR1 TSWWSYY and CDR2 QGS. CDR3 length equals 18 residues. CDR3 nucleotides: TGTGCTCTTGGGGAGCCACTACGTACTGGGGGATCGGGCGGTAGACTCATCTTT. Protein sequence: CALGEPLRTGGSGGRLIF.

This clone was detected only a few times. The protein that TCRdb holds for this DNA derives from a much larger clone and differs from the translated DNA at residue 19, which likely indicates a read error; the protein shown here is translated from the DNA. V usage is TRDV3 and J usage is TRDJ1, with 13 bases that match TRDD3. The germline V gene encodes CDR1 TVYSNPD and CDR2 GDNSRS (reference sequence). This CDR3 is 21 amino acids long. The CDR3 protein is CASTSSLRYTGGYGYTDKPIF. CDR3 nucleotides: TGTGCCTCCACATCTTCCTTACGGTACACTGGGGGATACGGTTACACCGATAAACCCATCTTT.

With regard to this clone: This DNA translates differently at residue 3 from the TCRdb protein, which is that of a much larger clone; a read error is likely, and the protein shown is the DNA's own translation. This chain connects TRDV3 to TRDJ2, with 7 nucleotides matching TRDD3. The J gene was missing in TCRdb and was found by matching the end of the DNA to germline. This CDR3 comprises 20 residues. The trim removed 4 bases at V and 4 bases at J, leaving 27 bases unmatched. Germline CDR1 reads TVYSNPD; CDR2 reads GDNSRS (reference sequence). CDR3 nucleotide sequence: TGTGCCTCAAAGAATATCCCCCCAGCACGGGTGGGGGAAACGACAGCACAACTCTTCTTT. Translating it yields CASKNIPPARVGETTAQLFF. Using reference TRDV3 and TRDJ2 for the parts outside the CDR3, the full variable domain is CDKVTQSSPDQTVASGSEVVLLCTYDTVYSNPDLFWYRIRPDYSFQFVFYGDNSRSEGADFTQGRFSVKHILTQKAFHLVISPVRTEDSATYYCASKNIPPARVGETTAQLFFGKGTQLIVEP.

This clone turned up a few times. The protein that TCRdb holds for this DNA derives from a much larger clone and differs from the translated DNA at residue 11, which likely indicates a read error; the protein shown here is translated from the DNA. The chain employs TRDV1 and TRDJ1; D possibly corresponds to TRDD2 (6 bases). TCRdb gives no J gene; it was assigned here by matching the DNA to germline. The ends were cut back, 4 bases at V and 0 bases at J, with 24 bases in the middle. CDR1 and CDR2 from the germline V gene are TSWWSYY and QGS. The CDR3 covers 19 residues. The CDR3 protein is CALGVAFPTTSPYTDKLIF. The CDR3 DNA follows: TGTGCTCTTGGGGTCGCCTTCCCAACAACTAGTCCCTACACCGATAAACTCATCTTT.

This clone turned up a few times. TCRdb pairs this DNA with a much larger clone's protein that differs at residue 5, likely a read error; the protein shown was translated from the DNA. The chain has TRDV1 and TRDJ1, with D possibly matching TRDD2 (6 bases). The CDR3 runs 22 residues. The germline V gene has CDR1 TSWWSYY and CDR2 QGS. V was cut by 4 bases and J by 1 base, with 34 bases left in between. CDR3 amino acids: CALGGLSFPKSPSWTSTDKLIF. In DNA form, the CDR3 reads TGTGCTCTTGGGGGACTATCCTTCCCCAAATCCCCGTCATGGACGAGCACCGATAAACTCATCTTT.

A note on this clone: TCRdb attributes to this sequence the protein of a much larger clone, which differs from the DNA translation at residue 15; a read error is likely, and the protein displayed is translated from the DNA. The gene calls are TRDV1 and TRDJ1; 11 bases map to TRDD3. V lost 2 bases to trimming and J lost 3 bases; unmatched junction nucleotides: 44. This CDR3 has 29 amino acids. Looked up from germline, CDR1 is TSWWSYY and CDR2 is QGS. The CDR3 DNA is TGTGCTCTTGGGGAATTCATACAGTCCGAGCCTGGGGGATACTCCAAGGTCGAACCATTCCCTAATGTGGCCGATAAACTCATCTTT. Translation gives CALGEFIQSEPGGYSKVEPFPNVADKLIF.

This clone was detected a few times. Only one base separates this from a far larger clonotype, so it likely reflects a read error. Other DNA variants within this sample encode the same CDR3. The V call is TRDV2, the J call TRDJ1; 7 bases agree with TRDD3. Unmatched junction bases numbered 6, after V lost 1 base and J lost 5 bases. The germline gives CDR1 GEAIGNYY, CDR2 EKD. This CDR3 has 14 residues. For the CDR3, the DNA is TGTGCCTGTGACACGCTGGGGGGCACTGATAAACTCATCTTT. Encoded protein: CACDTLGGTDKLIF.

This clone was picked up a small number of times. The likely explanation is a read error, given a far larger clone one base away. Additional DNA sequences in this sample encode the identical CDR3. The chain carries TRDV2 and TRDJ1; 7 bases align to TRDD3. TCRdb leaves out the J gene; it was filled in here by matching the DNA to germline. CDR1 and CDR2 from the germline V gene are GEAIGNYY and EKD. The CDR3 extends over 20 amino acids. The CDR3 DNA is TGTGCCTGCGACACGGTGCCCCGAGCGGGATACCCAATGTACACCGATAAACTCATCTTT. Translation gives CACDTVPRAGYPMYTDKLIF.

This clone was found many times. For this DNA, TCRdb reports the protein of a much larger clone, which diverges at residue 11, most likely from a read error; the protein presented here is translated directly from the DNA. V gene TRDV1 combines with J gene TRDJ1; 8 nucleotides align to TRDD2. V shed 0 bases and J 1 base; nucleotides not matched to a gene: 16. The CDR3 has 20 amino acids. CDR1 is TSWWSYY and CDR2 is QGS in the germline V gene. The CDR3 DNA reads as TGTGCTCTTGGGGAACTTTTCTTCCTACGGGAGATACGATCCACCGATAAACTCATCTTT. It yields the protein CALGELFFLREIRSTDKLIF.

About this clone itself: TCRdb pairs this DNA with a much larger clone's protein that differs at residue 12, likely a read error; the protein shown was translated from the DNA. The chain is built from TRDV1 and TRDJ1, with a possible D match to TRDD3 (5 bases). The J gene, not given by TCRdb, was assigned here from a germline match of the nucleotide sequence. Per germline, CDR1 TSWWSYY and CDR2 QGS. The CDR3 covers 21 residues. The V end lost 1 base, the J end lost 1 base, and 28 bases lay between the germline ends. CDR3 nucleotide sequence: TGTGCTCTTGGGGAACCCCAAAGACATTCCGAGAGTGTATACGCCACCGATAAACTCATCTTT. It encodes CALGEPQRHSESVYATDKLIF.

A note on this clone: The TCRdb record carries a much larger clone's protein, which differs from this DNA's translation at residue 7; a read error is the likely cause, and the protein listed here is the DNA translation. This chain uses TRDV1 with TRDJ1; TRDD3 agrees at 7 bases. TCRdb carries no J gene annotation; the J gene was assigned here by matching the DNA with germline. Germline CDR1 is TSWWSYY and CDR2 is QGS. This CDR3 has 22 residues. V dropped 1 base and J dropped 8; count of bases not matched to a gene: 31. CDR3 residues: CALGEPDQFRPSAWGYITKLIF. The CDR3 DNA is TGTGCTCTTGGGGAACCCGACCAATTCCGCCCCAGCGCCTGGGGGTATATTACAAAACTCATCTTT.

The rearrangement links TRDV1 to TRDJ4; TRDD3 aligns across 13 bases. The J gene, absent from TCRdb, was called here by matching the DNA to germline. The CDR3 has 16 amino acids. Germline V gene lookup returns CDR1 TSWWSYY and CDR2 QGS. Germline trimming cut 0 bases from V and 7 bases from J; bases unmatched to any gene: 8. CDR3 sequence: CALGELCNWGIRDLIF. The CDR3 DNA sequence: TGTGCTCTTGGGGAACTCTGCAACTGGGGGATACGCGACCTGATCTTT.

This clone has at least ten counts. The protein given by TCRdb reflects a much larger clone and differs at residue 6 from this DNA's translation, likely from a read error; the protein shown is the DNA's translation. The chain uses TRDV1 and TRDJ1; no firm D call. Trimming took off 0 bases at V and 0 bases at J, with 11 bases between the two ends. Germline V gene lookup returns CDR1 TSWWSYY and CDR2 QGS. The CDR3 sequence is 16 residues long. The CDR3 here is CALGELRWTNTDKLIF. CDR3 DNA sequence: TGTGCTCTTGGGGAACTGAGATGGACAAACACCGATAAACTCATCTTT.

This clone has at least ten counts. TCRdb shows a much larger clone's protein in place of this DNA's translation, and the two differ at residue 16, likely through a read error; the protein shown is translated from the DNA. The chain employs TRDV1 and TRDJ1, with D unclear. This CDR3 has 18 residues. Germline-derived CDR1 and CDR2 are TSWWSYY and QGS. CDR3 amino acids: CALGFTSVHTYITDKPIF. CDR3 DNA sequence: TGTGCTCTTGGGTTCACCTCCGTACATACTTATATCACCGATAAACCCATCTTT.

There are a few counts of this clone. TCRdb has a much larger clone's protein, which differs at residue 15 from the translation of this DNA, likely because of a read error; what is shown is the protein translated from the DNA. The genes are TRDV1 and TRDJ1, with 7 bases fitting TRDD3. CDR3 length: 26 residues. Germline assignment: CDR1 TSWWSYY and CDR2 QGS. The CDR3 DNA follows: TGTGCTCTTGGGGATACGCCCTTACCTCAGAACGTCACTCTCGAGTACTGGGGACGATACACCGATAAACTCATCTTC. It translates to CALGDTPLPQNVTLEYWGRYTDKLIF.

This clone was seen only a few times. TCRdb has a much larger clone's protein, which differs at residue 13 from the translation of this DNA, likely because of a read error; what is shown is the protein translated from the DNA. This rearrangement joins TRDV1 to TRDJ1; 9 nucleotides agree with TRDD3. The J gene was not available in TCRdb and was assigned here by matching the DNA to germline segments. Germline values: CDR1 TSWWSYY, CDR2 QGS. The J segment lost 4 bases and the V segment lost 4 bases, leaving 22 bases of the junction unmatched. The CDR3 totals 20 residues. The CDR3 protein is CALGGHYWGTRRKVGDKLIF. In nucleotides, the CDR3 is TGTGCTCTTGGGGGGCACTACTGGGGGACGAGGAGGAAAGTTGGCGATAAACTCATCTTT.

Points on this clone: A single base is all that separates this from a far larger clone, so a read error is likely. The sample carries other DNA sequences with the same CDR3. This chain connects TRDV3 to TRDJ1, with no clear D. Germline CDR1 TVYSNPD, CDR2 GDNSRS (reference sequence). There are 12 residues in the CDR3. For the CDR3, the DNA is TGTGCCTTGAGACTCTACACCGACAAACTCATCTTT. This sequence encodes CALRLYTDKLIF.

This clone was picked up many times. A far larger clone is one base from this, pointing to a likely read error. Other DNA sequences in the sample encode the same CDR3. The chain is built from TRDV2 and TRDJ1; 10 nucleotides agree with TRDD3. The CDR3 consists of 18 residues. CDR1 is GEAIGNYY, CDR2 EKD, per germline. For the CDR3, the DNA is TGTGCCTGTGACCATTCTTCACTGGGGGATCCGTACACCGATAAACTCATCTTC. The encoded protein is CACDHSSLGDPYTDKLIF.

This clone was recorded a few times. The protein in TCRdb stems from a much larger clone and differs at residue 8 from this DNA's translation, likely a read error; here the protein is translated from the DNA. This chain connects TRDV1 to TRDJ1, with 9 bases fitting TRDD3. The CDR3 totals 22 residues. Per the germline V gene, CDR1 is TSWWSYY and CDR2 is QGS. Trimming took 2 bases from V and 0 from J; bases not matched to a gene: 22. CDR3 sequence: CALGEWLSTPGGFRGDTDKLIF. DNA of the CDR3: TGTGCTCTTGGGGAATGGCTCTCAACCCCTGGGGGATTTAGGGGAGACACCGATAAACTCATCTTT.